These 21 T cell receptor beta chains were all obtained from the same sample, sequenced in a study of blood T cells in healthy people across ages. A second roughly 6 to 12 cycle PCR used barcoded and J-beta primers. TCRdb used MiXCR to reprocess the 5' RACE reads, holding one entry per CDR3 protein. The table lists roughly 800,000 distinct CDR3 sequences, nearly 60% of them singletons, with about 20% in the top ten. Source material: blood. These receptors were obtained from a man aged 25-45 years in good health.

V is TRBV3-1 and J is TRBJ2-3, with 11 positions matching TRBD2. Losses at the gene ends were 4 bases for V and 0 bases for J; bases not matched to a gene: 3. The germline CDR1 and CDR2 sequences are LGHDT and YNNKEL (reference sequence). CDR3 size: 16 residues. The CDR3 reads CASSRSSGGSTDTQYF. For the CDR3, the DNA is TGTGCCAGCAGCCGTTCTAGCGGGGGGAGCACAGATACGCAGTATTTT.

In DNA, the CDR3 is TGTGCCAGCAGCTTAGTTCGAGCGGGGGTTCAAGAGACCCAGTACTTC. The encoded protein is CASSLVRAGVQETQYF. V usage is TRBV7-2 and J usage is TRBJ2-5, with 8 positions matching TRBD2. Germline CDR1 and CDR2: SGHTA and FQGNSA. The CDR3 length is 16 residues. J lost 2 bases, V lost 1 base, and 6 bases had no gene match.

J is TRBJ2-7 and V is TRBV7-6; either TRBD1 or TRBD2 may fit D (5 bases each). The V and J ends lost 5 bases and 3 bases respectively, with 14 bases between them. This CDR3 is 14 amino acids long. The germline V gene encodes CDR1 SGHVS and CDR2 FNYEAQ. The CDR3 sequence is CASSVGQSGYEQYF. The CDR3 region has the DNA TGTGCCAGCAGCGTAGGACAAAGCGGCTACGAGCAGTACTTC.

The rearrangement links TRBV6-5 to TRBJ2-7, with 10 positions matching TRBD1. Germline V gene data show CDR1 as MNHEY and CDR2 as SVGAGI. V shed 5 bases, J shed 5 bases, and the junction held 9 bases outside the gene matches. The CDR3 is 15 residues long. Here the CDR3 reads CASSPDGTGVNEQYF. Here the CDR3 DNA reads TGTGCCAGCAGTCCGGACGGGACAGGGGTTAACGAGCAGTACTTC.

CDR3: CASSLREDTQYF. CDR3 sequence (DNA): TGCGCCAGCAGCTTGAGGGAAGATACGCAGTATTTT. J is TRBJ2-3 and V is TRBV5-1, with D uncertain. The V gene lost 1 base and the J gene lost 5 bases, with 5 bases spanning the gap. Germline V gives CDR1 SGHRS, CDR2 YFSETQ. This CDR3 contains 12 residues.

V and J are TRBV19 and TRBJ2-6; D uncertain. Germline-derived CDR1 and CDR2 are LNHDA and SQIVND (reference sequence). The CDR3 sequence is 14 residues long. V lost 10 bases to trimming and J lost 2 bases, with 12 bases between them. The CDR3 protein is CATRPGAGANVLTF. Written as DNA, the CDR3 is TGTGCCACCCGGCCTGGGGCTGGGGCCAACGTCCTGACTTTC.

This clonotype was observed a few times. This chain joins TRBV5-1 and TRBJ2-5; 7 bases agree with TRBD1. The CDR3 totals 15 residues. J lost 5 bases, V lost 3 bases, and 10 bases had no gene match. The germline CDR1 and CDR2 sequences are SGHRS and YFSETQ. CDR3 amino acids: CASSSYPGGMETQYF. CDR3 DNA sequence: TGCGCCAGCAGCTCCTATCCAGGGGGTATGGAGACCCAGTACTTC.

The V gene is TRBV5-4, the J gene TRBJ2-3; 9 bases align to TRBD2. With V trimmed by 4 bases and J by 2 bases, 5 bases remained unmatched. CDR1 is SGHNT, CDR2 YYREEE, per germline (reference sequence). The CDR3 is 15 amino acids. CDR3 DNA: TGTGCCAGCAGCCTTAGCGGGAGAGTCACAGATACGCAGTATTTT. Its translation: CASSLSGRVTDTQYF.

A few counts support this clonotype. The chain is built from TRBV25-1 and TRBJ2-5; D remains unclear. V gave up 4 bases and J gave up 5 bases, with 8 bases separating them. Germline V gene sequence: CDR1 MGHDK, CDR2 SYGVNS. The CDR3 length is 12 residues. The CDR3, as DNA: TGTGCCAGCAGTGCCCCTTTGGAGACCCAGTACTTC. This gives the protein CASSAPLETQYF.

This clonotype appeared a single time. The V and J genes are TRBV12-5 and TRBJ1-2, with a possible D match to TRBD1 (5 bases). From germline, CDR1 is LGHNT and CDR2 FRNRAP. This CDR3 comprises 12 residues. CDR3 DNA sequence: TGTGCCACCGGGACCGACTCCTATGGCTACACCTTC. It encodes CATGTDSYGYTF.

This sequence joins TRBV6-6 and TRBJ1-5; D unclear. Trimming shortened V by 6 bases and J by 3 bases, and 12 bases separated the two germline ends. The CDR3 runs 14 residues. Germline V gives CDR1 MNHNY, CDR2 SVGAGI (reference sequence). The CDR3 loop is CASRVMTTNQPQHF. As DNA, the CDR3 is TGTGCCAGCAGGGTAATGACTACCAATCAGCCCCAGCATTTT.

Concerning this clonotype itself: Relative to the germline gene, one junction end is altered; a read error may explain this. This rearrangement joins TRBV30 to TRBJ1-1, with a weak D call TRBD1 (5 bases). Germline V lookup: CDR1 GTSNPN, CDR2 SVGIG (reference sequence). The CDR3 sequence is 11 residues long. The CDR3 nucleotides are TGTGCCGGGAGGGGTGACAGTGAAGCTTTCTTT. Translating gives CAGRGDSEAFF.

The chain is built from TRBV4-3 and TRBJ2-3, with D perhaps matching TRBD2 (5 bases). With 0 bases removed from V and 2 bases from J, the gap between germline ends came to 12 bases. CDR3 length: 16 residues. Germline V gives CDR1 LGHNA, CDR2 YSLEER. In DNA form, the CDR3 reads TGCGCCAGCAGCCAAGAACGGGGTTCCTTCACAGATACGCAGTATTTT. Translated: CASSQERGSFTDTQYF.

The chain uses TRBV2 and TRBJ1-2; maybe TRBD1 (5 bases). The CDR3 contains 14 residues. Germline CDR1 SNHLY, CDR2 FYNNEI. Trimming pared 3 bases from V and 4 bases from J, leaving 12 bases between. As DNA, the CDR3 is TGTGCCAGCAGTGACCGCAGGGACCCCTATGGCTACACCTTC. Its protein is CASSDRRDPYGYTF. Filled out from reference TRBV2 and TRBJ1-2, the complete variable domain reads EPEVTQTPSHQVTQMGQEVILRCVPISNHLYFYWYRQILGQKVEFLVSFYNNEISEKSEIFDDQFSVERPDGSNFTLKIRSTKLEDSAMYFCASSDRRDPYGYTFGSGTRLTVV.

CDR3 region: CASRMGPPSHEQYF. The CDR3 DNA reads TGCGCCAGCAGGATGGGACCTCCGTCCCACGAGCAGTACTTC. The J gene is TRBJ2-7, the V gene TRBV5-1, with D tentatively TRBD1 or TRBD2 (5 bases each). Germline assignment: CDR1 SGHRS and CDR2 YFSETQ. The CDR3 spans 14 residues. With 5 bases removed from V and 5 bases from J, the gap between germline ends came to 17 bases.

The J gene is TRBJ2-7, the V gene TRBV4-1, with 8 bases that match TRBD1. CDR3 length: 15 amino acids. CDR1 is MGHRA and CDR2 is YSYEKL in the germline V gene. Trimming cost V 5 bases and J 3 bases; bases outside gene matches: 9. The CDR3 nucleotides read TGCGCCAGCAGCTTCGCGGGGACAGGAGACTACGAGCAGTACTTC. Amino acid sequence: CASSFAGTGDYEQYF.

J is TRBJ2-1 and V is TRBV6-2 or TRBV6-3; 7 bases line up with TRBD1. Germline V gives CDR1 MNHEY, CDR2 SVGEGT. V gave up 6 bases and J gave up 7 bases; unmatched junction bases: 9. The CDR3 covers 14 residues. CDR3 bases: TGTGCCAGCAGGAGGACAGGTGATGGGAATGAGCAGTTCTTC. Translated, it gives CASRRTGDGNEQFF.

V and J are TRBV4-3 and TRBJ2-5, with D uncertain. The germline V and J ends were trimmed by 0 bases and 7 bases, with 9 bases remaining between them. The CDR3 consists of 13 residues. From germline, CDR1 is LGHNA and CDR2 YSLEER. CDR3 nucleotides: TGCGCCAGCAGCCAAGAGCTAAAGGGGACCCAGTACTTC. Amino acid sequence: CASSQELKGTQYF.

The chain links TRBV5-1 to TRBJ2-3, with D perhaps given as TRBD1 or TRBD2 (5 bases each). The CDR3 covers 15 residues. V was trimmed by 4 bases and J by 2 bases, leaving 14 bases between them. From germline, CDR1 is SGHRS and CDR2 YFSETQ. The CDR3 sequence is CASSGDGSLTDTQYF. CDR3 coding DNA: TGCGCCAGCAGCGGGGACGGTTCTCTCACAGATACGCAGTATTTT. The whole variable domain, filled in from reference TRBV5-1 and TRBJ2-3, reads KAGVTQTPRYLIKTRGQQVTLSCSPISGHRSVSWYQQTPGQGLQFLFEYFSETQRNKGNFPGRFSGRQFSNSRSEMNVSTLELGDSALYLCASSGDGSLTDTQYFGPGTRLTVL.

This chain uses TRBV7-2 with TRBJ2-1; D unresolved. Germline V CDR1 and CDR2: SGHTA, FQGNSA. The CDR3 runs 16 residues. V lost 1 base and J 9 bases, leaving 19 bases between the germline ends. In DNA form, the CDR3 reads TGTGCCAGCAGCTTAGAGGCCGCGACGAATTTACGTGAGCAGTTCTTC. Protein: CASSLEAATNLREQFF.

The chain uses TRBV20-1 and TRBJ1-1; TRBD1 might be the D (6 bases). There are 13 residues in the CDR3. Per germline, CDR1 DFQATT and CDR2 SNEGSKA (reference sequence). V dropped 2 bases and J dropped 1 base, with 8 bases sitting between them. CDR3 DNA sequence: TGCAGTGCTAGAAGACAGGAGAACACTGAAGCTTTCTTT. As protein: CSARRQENTEAFF.